This T cell receptor beta chain comes out of a study of T cell changes during pregnancy in multiple sclerosis (dated by TCRdb to about 2019). In terms of the full investigation: The study examined how the T cell repertoire changed over the course of pregnancy in women with multiple sclerosis.

This clone has just a few counts. Its antigen is unknown. Base qualities are missing; no much larger clone stands one base away. The protocol used for the library was the immunoSEQ multiplex PCR assay. TCRdb provides this immuneACCESS table in a form limited to in-frame rearrangements. Some clones are lacking; in checked studies, under half of them reflect an unresolved V gene, and why the rest are absent is not known. Across this sample there are about 53,000 clones, with roughly 90% seen only once. The leading ten clones occupy under 6.5% of the sample. From the germline V gene (reference sequence), CDR1 is LNHDA and CDR2 is SQIVND. The junction shows trimming of 3 bases on V and 2 bases on J, plus 11 bases between the germline ends. The CDR3 numbers 15 residues from cysteine through phenylalanine. Kept here is only the CDR3 DNA, which spans 45 bases and is read in frame from base 1.

The sequenced sample was peripheral blood, obtained after pregnancy. The sequence derives from a female donor in good health, enrolled as a control in a pregnancy study. The chain is encoded by TRBV19 joined to TRBJ1-5, and perhaps TRBD1 as D gene, on 6 matching bases. At the DNA level, the sequence is TGTGCCAGTAGTATCAGGGGAGCGGGCAATCAGCCCCAGCATTTT. Its protein is CASSIRGAGNQPQHF. Here the CDR3 is joined to the reference TRBV19 and TRBJ1-5 genes, and the full variable domain is: DGGITQSPKYLFRKEGQNVTLSCEQNLNHDAMYWYRQDPGQGLRLIYYSQIVNDFQKGDIAEGYSVSREKKESFPLTVTSAQKNPTAFYLCASSIRGAGNQPQHFGDGTRLSIL.